This T cell receptor (beta chain) was obtained from a study of T cells after yellow fever vaccination. Study findings and constraints: Bulk-population clonotypes that are abundant could appear as contaminants in FACS-sorted repertoires.

Concerning this clonotype: Its antigen is unidentified.

V gave up 6 bases and J gave up 7 bases; unmatched junction bases: 8. The CDR3 length is 13 residues. In germline, CDR1 is DFQATT, CDR2 SNEGSKA (reference sequence). Synthesis of TCR cDNA relied on 5'RACE template switching, which attached a universal primer site and UMIs. MiXCR, run by TCRdb on the 5' RACE reads, gives a single entry per CDR3 protein. The sample carries approximately 300,000 distinct CDR3 sequences, about 6.9% recorded once. The chain couples TRBV20-1 to TRBJ2-7, with TRBD1 matching over 11 bases. The sequence was obtained from a man aged 18 to 30 who received the YFV17D yellow fever vaccine. Specimen: PBMCs, collected more than 40 days after the first yellow fever vaccination. CDR3 nucleotide sequence: TGCAGTGCAACGGGACAGGGGGTGTGGGAGCAGTACTTC. Its protein product is CSATGQGVWEQYF.